These 29 T cell receptor beta chains came from one sample sequenced in a study of Ad26.COV2.S vaccination and SARS-CoV-2 variants. Treatment indicated: about 20 received Ad26.COV2.S at low or high dose, single or two shots; roughly five received placebo; per-sample allocation not given. The samples date from day 63 after the first vaccine or placebo injection. Assay: immunoSEQ multiplex PCR; the TCRdb copy retains only in-frame clones and omits some. Here the sample spans roughly 450,000 clones, about 93% being singletons. The specimen comprised peripheral blood, sampled in a trial of Ad26.COV2.S vaccine versus placebo. Source of these receptors: a person aged 18-65 years who received the Ad26.COV2.S COVID-19 vaccine or a placebo.

The chain combines TRBV24-1 with TRBJ2-4; no reliable D call. Deletions cut 2 bases from V and 15 bases from J, with 10 bases between. Germline V lookup: CDR1 KGHDR, CDR2 SFDVKD. The CDR3 is made up of 11 amino acids. The CDR3 region is CATSDSAGWYF. For the CDR3, the DNA is TGTGCCACCAGTGATTCGGCAGGTTGGTACTTC.

The chain combines TRBV20-1 with TRBJ2-1; the D is unclear. V lost 3 bases to trimming and J lost 5 bases, with 5 bases between them. CDR1 is DFQATT and CDR2 is SNEGSKA in the germline V gene (reference sequence). CDR3 size: 11 residues. This CDR3 is CSASPHNEQFF. CDR3 bases: TGCAGTGCTAGTCCCCACAATGAGCAGTTCTTC.

This chain joins TRBV7-6 and TRBJ2-7; 8 bases agree with TRBD1. The length of the CDR3 is 15 residues. The trim removed 5 bases at V and 3 bases at J, leaving 9 bases unmatched. Germline lookup yields CDR1 SGHVS and CDR2 FNYEAQ. The CDR3 DNA is TGTGCCAGCAGCCTCGACAGGGGAAATCTCTACGAGCAGTACTTC. Translating it yields CASSLDRGNLYEQYF.

This chain connects TRBV30 to TRBJ1-6; a weak D match, TRBD1 (6 bases). Trimming took off 0 bases at V and 4 bases at J, with 13 bases between the two ends. The CDR3 has 16 residues. Germline lookup yields CDR1 GTSNPN and CDR2 SVGIG (reference sequence). In DNA, the CDR3 is TGTGCCTGGAGTGTACCTTCAGGGGCGTATAATTCACCCCTCCACTTT. Translated: CAWSVPSGAYNSPLHF.

For this clone: Other DNA sequences of this sample code for an identical CDR3. The J gene is TRBJ2-7, the V gene TRBV18; 13 bases align to TRBD2. Germline V CDR1 and CDR2: KGHSH, LQKENI. Trimming took 3 bases from V and 3 from J; bases not matched to a gene: 2. The CDR3 runs to 15 residues. CDR3 sequence (DNA): TGTGCCAGCTCACCCCGGACTAGCGGGAGCTACGAGCAGTACTTC. This gives the protein CASSPRTSGSYEQYF.

J is TRBJ2-2 and V is TRBV25-1; D unclear. The V gene lost 3 bases and the J gene lost 5 bases, with 4 bases spanning the gap. Germline CDR1 MGHDK, CDR2 SYGVNS. The CDR3 sequence is 12 residues long. The CDR3 sequence is CASSDPTGELFF. In DNA, the CDR3 is TGTGCCAGCAGTGATCCTACCGGGGAGCTGTTTTTT.

The chain joins TRBV7-8 to TRBJ1-5, with TRBD1 as a possible D gene (6 bases). This CDR3 region has 15 residues. Germline values: CDR1 SGHVS, CDR2 FQNEAQ. Trimming removed 5 bases at V and 9 bases at J, with 20 bases between. CDR3 sequence: CASSQSPGTNTPQHF. The CDR3 coding sequence is TGTGCCAGCAGCCAGAGTCCCGGGACAAATACGCCCCAGCATTTT.

The rearrangement uses TRBV28 and TRBJ2-3; the match to TRBD2 covers 7 bases. Unmatched junction bases numbered 11, after V lost 5 bases and J lost 3 bases. This CDR3 spans 16 amino acids. Germline V gene sequence: CDR1 MDHEN, CDR2 SYDVKM. DNA for the CDR3: TGTGCCAGCAGTCCTTCTAGCGGAGGTGGTACAGATACGCAGTATTTT. Residues: CASSPSSGGGTDTQYF.

A note on this clone: Germline is not matched at one junction end, which may reflect a read error. This chain links TRBV11-2 with TRBJ2-5; the D call may be TRBD1 or TRBD2 (5 bases each). The CDR3 contains 14 residues. The V gene's germline CDR1 is SGHAT and CDR2 FQNNGV. Here the CDR3 DNA reads TGTGCCAGCAACTTAGGTGGGGGATCGGAGACCCAGTACTTC. This translates into CASNLGGGSETQYF.

The V gene is TRBV27, the J gene TRBJ2-7, with 8 bases lining up with TRBD1. Germline loops: CDR1 MNHEY, CDR2 SMNVEV (reference sequence). There are 16 residues in the CDR3. Trimming at V came to 5 bases and at J to 7 bases, leaving 16 bases not matched to a gene. CDR3 nucleotides: TGTGCCAGCAGTCCCTTCCCAGACAGGGGCGAGGGAGAGCAGTACTTC. This sequence encodes CASSPFPDRGEGEQYF.

The gene calls are TRBV4-1 and TRBJ2-2; maybe TRBD1 (6 bases). V was shortened by 0 bases and J by 6 bases, with 8 bases between the two germline ends. The germline V gene encodes CDR1 MGHRA and CDR2 YSYEKL. This CDR3 contains 14 residues. The CDR3 region is CASSQEGAAGELFF. DNA for the CDR3: TGCGCCAGCAGCCAAGAGGGGGCGGCCGGGGAGCTGTTTTTT.

For the CDR3, the DNA is TGTGCCAGCAGCGACCGGGCCCCCTGGGCCGTGAAGTCCGAGCAGTACTTC. It codes for CASSDRAPWAVKSEQYF. The chain uses TRBV21-1 and TRBJ2-7. TRBV21-1 is reported as a pseudogene. This CDR3 is 17 amino acids long.

The chain recombines TRBV28 with TRBJ2-7, with TRBD1 matching over 8 bases. The CDR3 loop spans 13 amino acids. Germline V gene lookup returns CDR1 MDHEN and CDR2 SYDVKM. The junction had 6 bases not matched to a gene; V was cut back by 8 bases and J by 3 bases. The DNA for the CDR3 is TGTGCCAGCCGAATCGGACAGGGCTACGAGCAGTACTTC. It specifies CASRIGQGYEQYF.

The chain employs TRBV4-2 and TRBJ1-2; 8 bases align to TRBD1. The junction had 14 bases not matched to a gene; V was cut back by 3 bases and J by 8 bases. The CDR3 length is 16 residues. CDR1 and CDR2 (germline): LGHNA, YNFKEQ. CDR3 coding DNA: TGTGCCAGCAGCCAGTCTAGACAGGGGATTTTTGGGGGCTACACCTTC. It encodes CASSQSRQGIFGGYTF.

The gene calls are TRBV10-2 and TRBJ2-1, with 14 bases identical to TRBD2. The germline V gene encodes CDR1 WSHSY and CDR2 SAAADI. The CDR3 consists of 16 residues. V shed 4 bases, J shed 9 bases, and the junction held 8 bases outside the gene matches. CDR3 nucleotides: TGCGCCAGCAGTGGTGTCGGGACTAGCGGGAGCGGTGAGCAGTTCTTC. Protein sequence: CASSGVGTSGSGEQFF.

The genes are TRBV5-4 and TRBJ1-2; 7 nucleotides agree with TRBD1. Germline values: CDR1 SGHNT, CDR2 YYREEE (reference sequence). V lost 2 bases to trimming and J lost 5 bases; unmatched junction nucleotides: 6. The CDR3 is 14 residues long. The CDR3: CASSFKGQLYGYTF. As DNA, the CDR3 is TGTGCCAGCAGCTTTAAGGGACAGCTTTATGGCTACACCTTC.

This chain connects TRBV18 to TRBJ2-7; D may correspond to TRBD1 or TRBD2 (5 bases each). The V end lost 0 bases, the J end lost 6 bases, and 15 bases lay between the germline ends. The CDR3 contains 15 residues. Germline lookup yields CDR1 KGHSH and CDR2 LQKENI. The CDR3 DNA is TGTGCCAGCTCACCACCAAAGGGACCCCAGGGCGAGCAGTACTTC. Translation gives CASSPPKGPQGEQYF.

The chain couples TRBV9 to TRBJ2-7; maybe TRBD2 (6 bases). The V gene's germline CDR1 is SGDLS and CDR2 YYNGEE. The CDR3 has 14 residues. The V and J ends lost 3 bases and 3 bases respectively, with 13 bases between them. CDR3 sequence (DNA): TGTGCCAGCAGCGGGGGACTTCCCAGCTACGAGCAGTACTTC. It is translated as CASSGGLPSYEQYF.

This clone appeared a few times. The CDR3 region is CASSVFGQDPLAQHF. The CDR3 nucleotides are TGTGCCAGTAGTGTATTTGGGCAGGACCCCTTGGCCCAGCATTTT. The genes are TRBV19 and TRBJ1-5; no clear D. V lost 5 bases and J 11 bases, leaving 22 bases between the germline ends. Germline assignment: CDR1 LNHDA and CDR2 SQIVND (reference sequence). The CDR3 is 15 amino acids.

The V call is TRBV10-2, the J call TRBJ2-7, with D tentatively TRBD1 (7 bases). Trimming removed 3 bases at V and 5 bases at J, with 20 bases between. The germline V gene has CDR1 WSHSY and CDR2 SAAADI. The length of the CDR3 is 16 residues. CDR3 residues: CASSDGWRGLIDEQYF. CDR3 coding DNA: TGCGCCAGCAGTGACGGGTGGAGGGGGCTCATCGACGAGCAGTACTTC.

This clone was seen only once. The chain links TRBV6-5 to TRBJ1-1, with 11 positions matching TRBD1. Trimming removed 6 bases from V and 10 bases from J; junction bases left unmatched: 7. The germline V gene has CDR1 MNHEY and CDR2 SVGAGI. The CDR3 is 13 residues long. The DNA for the CDR3 is TGTGCCAGCAGACCCATTGGACAGGGGGCAGCTTTCTTT. Protein product: CASRPIGQGAAFF.

The genes are TRBV29-1 and TRBJ2-6, with TRBD1 matching 7 bases. The CDR3 is 14 amino acids. CDR1 is SQVTM and CDR2 is ANQGSEA in the germline V gene. With V trimmed by 6 bases and J by 2 bases, 4 bases remained unmatched. The CDR3 protein is CSVGDRAGANVLTF. In DNA form, the CDR3 reads TGCAGCGTGGGAGACAGGGCTGGGGCCAACGTCCTGACTTTC. Drawing the rest from reference TRBV29-1 and TRBJ2-6, the complete variable domain is SAVISQKPSRDICQRGTSLTIQCQVDSQVTMMFWYRQQPGQSLTLIATANQGSEATYESGFVIDKFPISRPNLTFSTLTVSNMSPEDSSIYLCSVGDRAGANVLTFGAGSRLTVL.

The CDR3 loop reads CASSFSSGRFNEQFF. The CDR3 nucleotides read TGTGCCAGCAGCTTTTCTAGCGGGAGGTTTAATGAGCAGTTCTTC. The chain uses TRBV7-6 and TRBJ2-1, with 11 nucleotides matching TRBD2. This CDR3 is 15 amino acids long. V shed 3 bases and J 7 bases; nucleotides not matched to a gene: 5. CDR1 is SGHVS and CDR2 is FNYEAQ in the germline V gene.

The chain employs TRBV7-2 and TRBJ1-5; D is undetermined. This CDR3 contains 16 residues. V dropped 0 bases and J dropped 4 bases, with 13 bases sitting between them. CDR1 is SGHTA, CDR2 FQGNSA, per germline. The CDR3 nucleotides are TGTGCCAGCAGCTTAGCGTCAGAACTCAATAATCAGCCCCAGCATTTT. This codes for CASSLASELNNQPQHF.

The chain's CDR3 is CASSFQGGDTGELFF. The DNA of the CDR3 is TGTGCCAGCAGCTTTCAAGGGGGCGACACCGGGGAGCTGTTTTTT. V and J are TRBV7-3 and TRBJ2-2, with TRBD1 matching over 7 bases. Unmatched junction bases numbered 4, after V lost 3 bases and J lost 3 bases. Germline V gives CDR1 SGHTA, CDR2 FQGTGA. The CDR3 totals 15 residues.

The V gene is TRBV19, the J gene TRBJ1-1, with TRBD1 as a possible D gene (5 bases). The length of the CDR3 is 14 residues. Germline loops: CDR1 LNHDA, CDR2 SQIVND (reference sequence). Trimming took 9 bases from V and 1 from J, leaving 15 bases between them. This CDR3 is CASTPQGENTEAFF. The CDR3 bases are TGTGCCAGCACTCCCCAGGGAGAGAACACTGAAGCTTTCTTT.

This clone has more than one count but fewer than ten. The rearrangement uses TRBV3-1 (or the pseudogene TRBV3-2) and TRBJ1-1; D is perhaps TRBD1 (5 bases). The CDR3 contains 15 residues. The germline V and J ends were trimmed by 1 base and 1 base, with 10 bases remaining between them. The germline V gene encodes CDR1 LGHDT and CDR2 YNNKEL (reference sequence). CDR3 DNA sequence: TGTGCCAGCAGCCAAGCAGGGTGGGGGAACACTGAAGCTTTCTTT. Translated: CASSQAGWGNTEAFF.

In regard to this clone: This sample includes further DNA sequences coding for the same CDR3. The chain recombines TRBV2 with TRBJ1-1, with a possible D match to TRBD1 (6 bases). The CDR3 is made up of 13 amino acids. V lost 6 bases and J 2 bases, leaving 10 bases between the germline ends. CDR1 is SNHLY and CDR2 is FYNNEI in the germline V gene. The CDR3 loop is CASSEQGNTEAFF. CDR3 DNA sequence: TGTGCCAGCAGCGAACAGGGAAACACTGAAGCTTTCTTT.

The V call is TRBV5-1, the J call TRBJ2-3, with a weak D call TRBD1 (8 bases). The CDR3 length is 19 residues. With 5 bases removed from V and 1 base from J, the gap between germline ends came to 26 bases. Germline CDR1 and CDR2: SGHRS and YFSETQ. The CDR3 protein is CASRRFGQGGMRGTDTQYF. CDR3 coding DNA: TGCGCCAGCAGAAGATTTGGACAGGGAGGGATGCGAGGCACAGATACGCAGTATTTT.